This T cell receptor (beta chain) was sequenced during a study of cytomegalovirus exposure and HLA in healthy donors. Turning to the study itself: Researchers found that roughly 77% of 398 genotyped donors fell within the Caucasian-associated ancestry cluster. General observations from the study: It was assumed in the presence/absence analyses that sequencing depth was roughly uniform across donors. By HLA locus, TCR association rates varied in a later analysis, with DRB1 showing the most and HLA-C the fewest.

With regard to this clone: The antigen is undetermined. One end of the junction does not line up with germline, which may come from a read error.

With 60 Vbeta and 13 Jbeta primers, the PCR was carried out. This table comes from immunoSEQ multiplex PCR, and its TCRdb copy is limited to in-frame clones, with some not included. In the table there are 300,000 or so clones, 84% of which are singletons. Germline-derived CDR1 and CDR2 are SGDLS and YYNGEE. The CDR3 is 13 amino acids. This receptor was taken from a woman in her 40s in good health and CMV-seropositive. This chain links TRBV9 with TRBJ2-4; no clear D. Sequencing used PBMCs. Here the CDR3 DNA reads TGTGCCAGCAGCGTAGGCCCGGAAAACAGTCAGTACTTC. This sequence encodes CASSVGPENSQYF.